The sequence of this T cell receptor (beta chain) was determined in a study of cytomegalovirus exposure and HLA in healthy donors. Study in general: The Caucasian-associated ancestry cluster contained 81% of the approximately 420 genotyped donors.

60 Vbeta and 13 Jbeta primers were used in PCR. Here immunoSEQ multiplex PCR was the method, and the copy in TCRdb shows in-frame clones only, minus some. The sample has more than 85,000 clones, about 74% seen once. Study-level results: Later on, an analysis showed TCR association rates differing by HLA locus, with DRB1 the most and HLA-C the fewest. The productive fraction for most TCR beta V segments was about 87% or about 30% in an earlier analysis.

As for this clone: Its antigen is currently unknown.

The sequence was obtained from a male donor in good health and CMV-seropositive. The source material was PBMCs.

The chain's CDR3 is CAWSVALAGIGTGELFF. The CDR3 DNA is TGTGCCTGGAGTGTAGCGCTAGCGGGAATAGGGACCGGGGAGCTGTTTTTT. The rearrangement uses TRBV30 and TRBJ2-2; 9 nucleotides match TRBD2. The CDR3 contains 17 residues. The V gene's germline CDR1 is GTSNPN and CDR2 SVGIG (reference sequence). The ends lost 0 bases at V and 5 bases at J; junction bases unmatched: 10.